This entry lists 12 T cell receptor beta chains sequenced from one sample in a study of blood T cell repertoires in COVID-19. The data were produced by immunoSEQ multiplex PCR, yet TCRdb's version contains in-frame clones alone and is incomplete. This table holds about 150,000 clones, around four fifths found once. The sequenced sample consisted of peripheral blood. These receptors all stem from a man between 65 and 80 years old with acute or convalescent COVID-19.

J is TRBJ2-1 and V is TRBV7-9; TRBD1 matches at 7 bases. The CDR3 contains 15 residues. Germline assignment: CDR1 SEHNR and CDR2 FQNEAQ (reference sequence). Unmatched junction bases numbered 4, after V lost 1 base and J lost 4 bases. CDR3 sequence: CASSLGQGEYNEQFF. For the CDR3, the DNA is TGTGCCAGCAGCTTAGGGCAGGGGGAGTACAATGAGCAGTTCTTC.

This clone has just a few counts. The chain recombines TRBV2 with TRBJ2-7, with TRBD2 matching 10 bases. V was pared by 1 base and J by 3 bases, with 0 bases of the junction left unmatched. CDR1 SNHLY and CDR2 FYNNEI come from the germline V gene. The CDR3 is 14 residues long. This CDR3 reads CASSEGLAGYEQYF. For the CDR3, the DNA is TGTGCCAGCAGTGAAGGACTAGCGGGCTACGAGCAGTACTTC.

This rearrangement joins TRBV7-3 to TRBJ2-5; D is unresolved. Trimming shortened V by 3 bases and J by 4 bases, and 15 bases separated the two germline ends. Germline assignment: CDR1 SGHTA and CDR2 FQGTGA. This CDR3 has 15 residues. CDR3 DNA: TGTGCCAGCAGCTTCCCCGTAGATGGTGGAGAGACCCAGTACTTC. Encoded protein: CASSFPVDGGETQYF.

This rearrangement joins TRBV3-1 (or the pseudogene TRBV3-2) to TRBJ1-2; D remains ambiguous. Germline values: CDR1 LGHDT, CDR2 YNNKEL (reference sequence). V lost 1 base and J lost 3, with 12 bases in between. The CDR3 has 15 residues. CDR3 nucleotides: TGTGCCAGCAGCCAAGCGGGGATTCTATACTATGGCTACACCTTC. This gives the protein CASSQAGILYYGYTF.

The V and J genes are TRBV7-9 and TRBJ2-2, with a weak D call TRBD1 (6 bases). The CDR3 spans 15 residues. CDR1 is SEHNR, CDR2 FQNEAQ, per germline (reference sequence). V was clipped by 2 bases and J by 1 base, with 8 bases between them. DNA of the CDR3: TGTGCCAGCAGCTTACTACAGGGGAACACCGGGGAGCTGTTTTTT. This translates into CASSLLQGNTGELFF.

The gene calls are TRBV11-2 and TRBJ1-6; weak D call: TRBD1 (6 bases). This CDR3 contains 13 residues. The V and J ends lost 5 bases and 10 bases respectively, with 12 bases between them. The germline CDR1 and CDR2 sequences are SGHAT and FQNNGV. Here the CDR3 reads CASSKDRGSPLHF. DNA of the CDR3: TGTGCCAGCAGCAAGGACAGAGGATCACCCCTCCACTTT.

This clone was seen more than once but under ten times. This chain connects TRBV5-1 to TRBJ2-5; D uncertain. The CDR3 consists of 15 residues. Germline CDR1 is SGHRS and CDR2 is YFSETQ. Trimming stripped 4 bases from V and 5 bases from J, with 18 bases between. CDR3 sequence (DNA): TGCGCCAGCAGCCTGGGTGTATCCTCGTTCGAGACCCAGTACTTC. Protein: CASSLGVSSFETQYF.

V and J are TRBV29-1 and TRBJ1-1, with TRBD1 identical over 10 bases. This CDR3 contains 13 residues. V dropped 7 bases and J dropped 8; count of bases not matched to a gene: 10. CDR1 is SQVTM and CDR2 is ANQGSEA in the germline V gene. This CDR3 reads CSAKTGGGPEAFF. CDR3 bases: TGCAGCGCTAAGACAGGGGGCGGCCCAGAAGCTTTCTTT. The whole variable domain, remainder taken from reference TRBV29-1 and TRBJ1-1, is SAVISQKPSRDICQRGTSLTIQCQVDSQVTMMFWYRQQPGQSLTLIATANQGSEATYESGFVIDKFPISRPNLTFSTLTVSNMSPEDSSIYLCSAKTGGGPEAFFGQGTRLTVV.

The gene calls are TRBV19 and TRBJ1-6; the D gene is possibly TRBD1 (6 bases). The germline V gene encodes CDR1 LNHDA and CDR2 SQIVND (reference sequence). Trimming left V 7 bases short and J 7 bases short, with 14 bases between. The CDR3 is made up of 14 amino acids. CDR3 nucleotide sequence: TGTGCCAGTATGGGGGGGACAAGGAATTCACCCCTCCACTTT. Translating gives CASMGGTRNSPLHF.

This chain uses TRBV3-1 (or the pseudogene TRBV3-2) with TRBJ2-7, with D perhaps TRBD2 (5 bases). Germline CDR1 LGHDT, CDR2 YNNKEL (reference sequence). There are 13 residues in the CDR3. The V end lost 6 bases, the J end lost 6 bases, and 15 bases lay between the germline ends. The CDR3 protein is CASSYGISSEQYF. The CDR3 DNA reads as TGTGCCAGCAGTTACGGGATCTCGAGCGAGCAGTACTTC.

Of note for this clone: Other DNA sequences from this sample encode an identical CDR3 as well. The chain uses TRBV11-2 and TRBJ1-1; no firm D call. The germline CDR1 and CDR2 sequences are SGHAT and FQNNGV. V dropped 1 base and J dropped 1 base, with 4 bases sitting between them. This CDR3 is built from 13 residues. The CDR3 coding sequence is TGTGCCAGCAGCTTAGGCAGGAACACTGAAGCTTTCTTT. It encodes CASSLGRNTEAFF.

This chain's CDR3 is CASSLEAGGKGNQPQHF. The CDR3 nucleotides are TGCGCCAGCAGCTTGGAGGCAGGGGGCAAGGGCAATCAGCCCCAGCATTTT. The chain has TRBV5-1 and TRBJ1-5; 8 bases agree with TRBD1. V dropped 0 bases and J dropped 2; count of bases not matched to a gene: 7. Looked up from germline, CDR1 is SGHRS and CDR2 is YFSETQ. There are 17 residues in the CDR3.